The clone carrying this TCR beta chain was seen only a few times. The target antigen is unknown. Measured with immunoSEQ multiplex PCR; TCRdb has only the in-frame clones, and not every one. The sample has some 31,000 clones; 90% to 95% are singletons. The data are from a study of PD-1 blockade in classical Hodgkin lymphoma. Findings of the study overall: At baseline, newly diagnosed patients reportedly showed less TCR diversity than healthy donors.

Time point in this sample: newly diagnosed, previously untreated cHL patient sample. The study compared against PBMCs from newly diagnosed, untreated classical Hodgkin lymphoma. Sequenced material: peripheral blood mononuclear cells (PBMCs). The clonotype originates from a human donor with classical Hodgkin lymphoma.

The CDR3 here is CASGRADRSQPQHF. The CDR3 region has the DNA TGTGCCAGCGGGAGGGCAGACCGTAGTCAGCCCCAGCATTTT. The chain combines TRBV7-9 with TRBJ1-5; D not resolved. V was cut by 8 bases and J by 6 bases, with 17 bases left in between. The CDR3 length is 14 residues. Germline loops: CDR1 SEHNR, CDR2 FQNEAQ (reference sequence).